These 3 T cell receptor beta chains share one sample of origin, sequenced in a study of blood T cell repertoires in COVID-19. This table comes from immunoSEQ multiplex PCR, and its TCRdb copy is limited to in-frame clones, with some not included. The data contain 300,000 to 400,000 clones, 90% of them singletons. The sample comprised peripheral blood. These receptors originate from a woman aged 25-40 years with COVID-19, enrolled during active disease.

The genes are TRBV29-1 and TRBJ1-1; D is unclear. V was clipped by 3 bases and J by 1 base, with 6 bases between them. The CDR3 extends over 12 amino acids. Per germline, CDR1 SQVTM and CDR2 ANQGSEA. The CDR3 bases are TGCAGCGTTGATTCCCAGAACACTGAAGCTTTCTTT. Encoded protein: CSVDSQNTEAFF.

In DNA form, the CDR3 reads TGTGCCAGCAGCTTGGTACGTCTGCAGGACAGGGACTACGAGCAGTACTTC. It translates to CASSLVRLQDRDYEQYF. The V and J genes are TRBV5-6 and TRBJ2-7; 8 bases align to TRBD1. Germline V gene sequence: CDR1 SGHDT, CDR2 YYEEEE. This CDR3 is built from 17 residues. The J segment lost 3 bases and the V segment lost 0 bases, leaving 11 bases of the junction unmatched.

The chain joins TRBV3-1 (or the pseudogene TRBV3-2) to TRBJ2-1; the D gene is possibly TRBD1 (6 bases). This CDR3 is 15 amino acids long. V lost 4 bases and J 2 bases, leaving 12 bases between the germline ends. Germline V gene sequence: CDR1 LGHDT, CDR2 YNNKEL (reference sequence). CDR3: CASSPQGITYNEQFF. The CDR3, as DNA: TGTGCCAGCAGCCCCCAGGGGATCACCTACAATGAGCAGTTCTTC.